This passage covers 26 T cell receptor beta chains from one sample sequenced in a study of Ad26.COV2.S vaccination and SARS-CoV-2 variants. Treatment of the sample: roughly 20 received Ad26.COV2.S at low or high dose, single or two shots; about 5 received placebo; per-sample allocation not given. Sampling was done on day 63 after the first vaccine or placebo injection. Profiling relied on immunoSEQ multiplex PCR, and the TCRdb table lists in-frame clones only, not all of them. Of some 410,000 clones listed, approximately 90% are singletons. Sequencing was performed on peripheral blood, taken in a trial of Ad26.COV2.S vaccine versus placebo. The receptors derive from a person between 18 and 65 years old who received the Ad26.COV2.S COVID-19 vaccine or a placebo.

The V call is TRBV9, the J call TRBJ2-3, with D hard to call. V was cut by 0 bases and J by 1 base, with 9 bases left in between. The CDR3 contains 15 residues. CDR1 is SGDLS and CDR2 is YYNGEE in the germline V gene. CDR3 amino acids: CASSVGPDRTDTQYF. CDR3 coding DNA: TGTGCCAGCAGCGTAGGACCTGACCGCACAGATACGCAGTATTTT.

This clone was counted between two and nine times. The chain employs TRBV7-9 and TRBJ1-3; D remains ambiguous. The germline CDR1 and CDR2 sequences are SEHNR and FQNEAQ (reference sequence). V was cut by 4 bases and J by 4 bases, with 5 bases left in between. The CDR3 totals 12 residues. The CDR3 reads CASSSWGNTIYF. The CDR3, as DNA: TGTGCCAGCAGCTCGTGGGGAAACACCATATATTTT.

CDR3: CASSLGQGAYNEQFF. The DNA of the CDR3 is TGTGCCAGCAGCCTCGGACAAGGGGCGTACAATGAGCAGTTCTTC. The chain carries TRBV7-9 and TRBJ2-1, with D tentatively TRBD1 (5 bases). The CDR3 is 15 amino acids. The germline V gene encodes CDR1 SEHNR and CDR2 FQNEAQ (reference sequence). Trimming stripped 5 bases from V and 4 bases from J, with 15 bases between.

This chain links TRBV30 with TRBJ2-6, with D maybe TRBD2 (6 bases). Germline CDR1 reads GTSNPN; CDR2 reads SVGIG (reference sequence). The CDR3 runs to 15 residues. Trimming pared 4 bases from V and 0 bases from J, leaving 10 bases between. The CDR3 spells CAWIRESSGANVLTF. The CDR3 nucleotides are TGTGCCTGGATCCGGGAGAGCTCTGGGGCCAACGTCCTGACTTTC.

The V call is TRBV5-6, the J call TRBJ2-1, with 9 bases matching TRBD2. The CDR3 has 13 residues. Per germline, CDR1 SGHDT and CDR2 YYEEEE. V was clipped by 4 bases and J by 6 bases; unmatched bases: 2. CDR3 nucleotides: TGTGCCAGCAGCCCGCGGGGGGGCAATGAGCAGTTCTTC. Encoded protein: CASSPRGGNEQFF.

V gene TRBV18 combines with J gene TRBJ1-1; D call uncertain. Germline loops: CDR1 KGHSH, CDR2 LQKENI. The CDR3 is 13 amino acids. V shed 0 bases and J shed 6 bases, with 8 bases lying between them. CDR3 loop: CASSPPEGSEAFF. In DNA, the CDR3 is TGTGCCAGCTCACCACCGGAAGGGTCTGAAGCTTTCTTT.

The chain couples TRBV12-5 to TRBJ2-3; TRBD1 matches at 8 bases. V trimming: 0 bases; J trimming: 6 bases; junction bases outside the gene matches: 11. CDR3 length: 17 amino acids. Germline CDR1 and CDR2: LGHNT and FRNRAP. For the CDR3, the DNA is TGTGCTAGTGGTTTGGTACTTTCGGACAGGGTGAGGGATACGCAGTATTTT. Its translation: CASGLVLSDRVRDTQYF.

The CDR3, as DNA: TGTGCCAGTCACCCTGACCCTAATTCACCCCTCCACTTT. It is translated as CASHPDPNSPLHF. The J gene is TRBJ1-6, the V gene TRBV6-5; no clear D gene. Germline V gives CDR1 MNHEY, CDR2 SVGAGI. This CDR3 is 13 amino acids long. The ends were cut back, 9 bases at V and 6 bases at J, with 12 bases in the middle.

This chain joins TRBV5-1 and TRBJ1-6, with no clear D. The V gene lost 4 bases and the J gene lost 10 bases, with 18 bases spanning the gap. The V gene's germline CDR1 is SGHRS and CDR2 YFSETQ. This CDR3 has 15 residues. CDR3 in DNA: TGCGCCAGCAGCGGCAGAGAGGGTTTGGAATCACCCCTCCACTTT. Its translation is CASSGREGLESPLHF.

The count of this clone is one. The CDR3 loop reads CSVVIASGGKSSYEQYF. Written as DNA, the CDR3 is TGCAGCGTTGTAATAGCTAGCGGGGGGAAGAGCTCCTACGAGCAGTACTTC. This chain links TRBV29-1 with TRBJ2-7; 11 nucleotides match TRBD2. The junction had 11 bases not matched to a gene; V was cut back by 4 bases and J by 0 bases. The V gene's germline CDR1 is SQVTM and CDR2 ANQGSEA. CDR3 length equals 17 residues.

CDR3: CSARSGVGYTF. CDR3 nucleotides: TGCAGTGCTAGATCGGGGGTCGGCTACACCTTC. The J gene is TRBJ1-2, the V gene TRBV20-1; TRBD1 is a possible D gene (5 bases). The CDR3 runs 11 residues. Trimming removed 2 bases at V and 8 bases at J, with 9 bases between. The germline V gene encodes CDR1 DFQATT and CDR2 SNEGSKA (reference sequence).

This clone was detected once. J is TRBJ1-2 and V is TRBV6-5, with D uncertain. Germline CDR1 MNHEY, CDR2 SVGAGI. Trimming shortened V by 8 bases and J by 2 bases, and 18 bases separated the two germline ends. This CDR3 spans 15 amino acids. The CDR3 sequence: CASAVTSVGNYGYTF. The CDR3 region has the DNA TGTGCCAGCGCCGTCACATCGGTGGGGAACTATGGCTACACCTTC.

This clone has at least ten counts. The V and J genes are TRBV28 and TRBJ1-4, with 10 bases that match TRBD1. Germline values: CDR1 MDHEN, CDR2 SYDVKM. The CDR3 is 15 amino acids. J gave up 4 bases and V 6 bases, and 5 bases lay outside the gene matches. The CDR3 DNA sequence: TGTGCCAGCAGGACAGGGGGCCTTATTAATGAAAAACTGTTTTTT. Translating it yields CASRTGGLINEKLFF.

The chain employs TRBV20-1 and TRBJ2-7; D remains unclear. The V and J ends lost 3 bases and 5 bases respectively, with 14 bases between them. CDR3 size: 13 residues. Germline V gene data show CDR1 as DFQATT and CDR2 as SNEGSKA (reference sequence). CDR3 amino acids: CSASPRPHHEQYF. CDR3 sequence (DNA): TGCAGTGCTAGTCCCCGGCCACACCACGAGCAGTACTTC.

The rearrangement joins TRBV7-9 to TRBJ2-1, with 8 bases that match TRBD2. This CDR3 spans 15 amino acids. The V gene end was trimmed by 4 bases and the J gene end by 7 bases; junction bases not matched to a gene: 9. Germline-derived CDR1 and CDR2 are SEHNR and FQNEAQ (reference sequence). The CDR3 region is CASSSRGLEANEQFF. CDR3 DNA: TGTGCCAGCAGCTCCCGGGGACTAGAGGCGAATGAGCAGTTCTTC.

CDR3 bases: TGTGCCAGCAGTTCCACAGGGGTTTCCTCTGGAAACACCATATATTTT. Translated, it gives CASSSTGVSSGNTIYF. The V gene is TRBV28, the J gene TRBJ1-3; 7 nucleotides match TRBD1. CDR1 is MDHEN and CDR2 is SYDVKM in the germline V gene. The ends lost 4 bases at V and 0 bases at J; junction bases unmatched: 6. The CDR3 spans 16 residues.

The genes are TRBV11-2 and TRBJ1-1; D not certain. The germline gives CDR1 SGHAT, CDR2 FQNNGV. This CDR3 contains 13 residues. V lost 1 base to trimming and J lost 1 base, with 4 bases between them. CDR3 protein: CASSLAGNTEAFF. The CDR3 coding sequence is TGTGCCAGCAGCTTAGCGGGGAACACTGAAGCTTTCTTT.

This chain links TRBV5-3 with TRBJ2-2; D is unclear. TRBV5-3 carries the ORF label, with uncertain function. V shed 1 base and J shed 8 bases, with 6 bases lying between them. This CDR3 comprises 12 residues. The CDR3 bases are TGTGCCAGAAGCTTGCCCGTTGGGGAGCTGTTTTTT. It yields the protein CARSLPVGELFF.

This rearrangement joins TRBV2 to TRBJ1-2; D unclear. V was clipped by 7 bases and J by 1 base, with 13 bases between them. CDR1 SNHLY and CDR2 FYNNEI come from the germline V gene. This CDR3 is 14 amino acids long. DNA of the CDR3: TGTGCCAGCAAATACCGCAATGTTAACTATGGCTACACCTTC. It is translated as CASKYRNVNYGYTF. The full variable domain, its missing parts supplied by reference TRBV2 and TRBJ1-2, is EPEVTQTPSHQVTQMGQEVILRCVPISNHLYFYWYRQILGQKVEFLVSFYNNEISEKSEIFDDQFSVERPDGSNFTLKIRSTKLEDSAMYFCASKYRNVNYGYTFGSGTRLTVV.

The chain employs TRBV6-4 and TRBJ2-1; 12 bases are shared with TRBD2. Germline CDR1 is MRHNA and CDR2 is SNTAGT. J gave up 2 bases and V 0 bases, and 5 bases lay outside the gene matches. The CDR3 is 18 amino acids. CDR3 amino acids: CASSDSETSGGPYNEQFF. CDR3 nucleotide sequence: TGTGCCAGCAGTGACTCTGAGACTAGCGGGGGCCCCTACAATGAGCAGTTCTTC.

The chain links TRBV15 to TRBJ1-2; 8 bases are shared with TRBD1. Unmatched junction bases numbered 5, after V lost 0 bases and J lost 5 bases. From germline, CDR1 is LNHNV and CDR2 YYDKDF (reference sequence). CDR3 length: 15 residues. The DNA of the CDR3 is TGTGCCACCAGCAGAGATCGGCAGGGGGCGTATGGCTACACCTTC. Protein sequence: CATSRDRQGAYGYTF.

The chain carries TRBV27 and TRBJ2-5; the D call may be TRBD1 or TRBD2 (6 bases each). The V gene's germline CDR1 is MNHEY and CDR2 SMNVEV (reference sequence). V lost 7 bases and J lost 9, with 24 bases in between. The CDR3 is 15 residues long. CDR3 nucleotide sequence: TGTGCCAGCACCCCCCGGGGGCAGACGAGGAAGGCCCAGTACTTC. Amino acids: CASTPRGQTRKAQYF.

The chain combines TRBV5-4 with TRBJ1-5; the D gene is possibly TRBD1 (5 bases). The CDR3 is made up of 14 amino acids. V dropped 0 bases and J dropped 4 bases, with 8 bases sitting between them. CDR1 is SGHNT and CDR2 is YYREEE in the germline V gene (reference sequence). The CDR3, as DNA: TGTGCCAGCAGCTTGGATAGGGGTAATCAGCCCCAGCATTTT. It translates to CASSLDRGNQPQHF.

CDR3 nucleotide sequence: TGTGCCAGCGATCGGACTAGCGTCTACAATGAGCAGTTCTTC. Amino acid sequence: CASDRTSVYNEQFF. This chain connects TRBV6-6 to TRBJ2-1, with 9 bases fitting TRBD2. CDR3 size: 14 residues. Trimming removed 8 bases from V and 3 bases from J; junction bases left unmatched: 5. Per germline, CDR1 MNHNY and CDR2 SVGAGI (reference sequence).

V is TRBV5-6 and J is TRBJ2-7; 10 bases align to TRBD1. The V segment lost 5 bases and the J segment 3 bases; nucleotides outside the gene matches: 5. CDR3 size: 14 residues. Germline loops: CDR1 SGHDT, CDR2 YYEEEE. DNA for the CDR3: TGTGCCAGCAGTCCCGGGACAGGGGTCTACGAGCAGTACTTC. It translates to CASSPGTGVYEQYF.

This rearrangement joins TRBV28 to TRBJ2-7, with 8 bases that match TRBD2. The CDR3 covers 15 residues. After removal of 3 bases from V and 1 base from J, the junction contained 5 bases not matched to a gene. CDR1 and CDR2 (germline): MDHEN, SYDVKM. CDR3 in amino acids: CASSLRGAGSYEQYF. The CDR3 DNA is TGTGCCAGCAGTTTGCGGGGGGCTGGATCCTACGAGCAGTACTTC.